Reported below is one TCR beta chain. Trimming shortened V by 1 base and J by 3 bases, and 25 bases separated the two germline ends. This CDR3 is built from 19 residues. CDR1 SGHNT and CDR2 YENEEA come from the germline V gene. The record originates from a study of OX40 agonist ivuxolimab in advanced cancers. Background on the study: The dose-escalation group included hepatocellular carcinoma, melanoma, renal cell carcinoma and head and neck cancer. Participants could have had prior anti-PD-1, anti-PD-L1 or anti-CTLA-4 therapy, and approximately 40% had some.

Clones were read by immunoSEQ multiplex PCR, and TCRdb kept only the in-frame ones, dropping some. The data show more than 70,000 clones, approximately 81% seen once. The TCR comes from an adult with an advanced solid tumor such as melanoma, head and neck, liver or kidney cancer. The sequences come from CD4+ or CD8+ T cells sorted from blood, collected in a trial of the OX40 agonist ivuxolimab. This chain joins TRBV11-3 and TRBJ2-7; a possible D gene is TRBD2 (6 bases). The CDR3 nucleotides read TGTGCCAGCAGCTTAGCGGATCCTTGGAGGGGTCAACTGAACTACGAGCAGTACTTC. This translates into CASSLADPWRGQLNYEQYF. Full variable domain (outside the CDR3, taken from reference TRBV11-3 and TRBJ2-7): EAGVVQSPRYKIIEKKQPVAFWCNPISGHNTLYWYLQNLGQGPELLIRYENEEAVDDSQLPKDRFSAERLKGVDSTLKIQPAELGDSAVYLCASSLADPWRGQLNYEQYFGPGTRLTVT.